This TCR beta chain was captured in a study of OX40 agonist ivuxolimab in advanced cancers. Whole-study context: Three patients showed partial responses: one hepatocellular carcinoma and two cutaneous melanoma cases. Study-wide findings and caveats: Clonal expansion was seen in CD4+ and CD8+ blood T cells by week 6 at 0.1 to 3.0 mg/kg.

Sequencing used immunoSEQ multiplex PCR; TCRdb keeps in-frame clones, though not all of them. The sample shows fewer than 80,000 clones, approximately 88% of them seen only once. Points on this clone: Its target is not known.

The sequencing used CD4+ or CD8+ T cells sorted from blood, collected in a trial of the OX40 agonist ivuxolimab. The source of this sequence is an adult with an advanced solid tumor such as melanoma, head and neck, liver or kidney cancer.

CDR3 loop: CASGAGVTDTQYF. CDR3 nucleotide sequence: TGTGCCAGCGGCGCGGGGGTAACAGATACGCAGTATTTT. The chain has TRBV6-4 and TRBJ2-3, with 7 bases identical to TRBD2. V was pared by 8 bases and J by 3 bases, with 5 bases of the junction left unmatched. Germline V gene lookup returns CDR1 MRHNA and CDR2 SNTAGT. The CDR3 covers 13 residues.